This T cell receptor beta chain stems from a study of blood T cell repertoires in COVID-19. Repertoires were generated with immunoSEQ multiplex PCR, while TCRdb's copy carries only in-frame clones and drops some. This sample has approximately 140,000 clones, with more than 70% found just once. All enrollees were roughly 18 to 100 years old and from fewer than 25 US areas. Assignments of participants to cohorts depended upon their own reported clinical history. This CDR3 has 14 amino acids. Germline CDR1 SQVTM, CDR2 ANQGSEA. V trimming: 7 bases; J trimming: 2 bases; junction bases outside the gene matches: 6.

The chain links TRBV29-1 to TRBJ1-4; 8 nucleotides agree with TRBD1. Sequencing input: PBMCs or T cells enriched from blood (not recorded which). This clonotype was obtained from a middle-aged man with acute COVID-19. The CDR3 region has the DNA TGCAGCGGTACTACAGGGGGGACTAATGAAAAACTGTTTTTT. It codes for CSGTTGGTNEKLFF. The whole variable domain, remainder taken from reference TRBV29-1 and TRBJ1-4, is SAVISQKPSRDICQRGTSLTIQCQVDSQVTMMFWYRQQPGQSLTLIATANQGSEATYESGFVIDKFPISRPNLTFSTLTVSNMSPEDSSIYLCSGTTGGTNEKLFFGSGTQLSVL.